This T cell receptor (beta chain) originates from a study of patients and donors after allogeneic stem cell transplantation. Per germline, CDR1 SGDLS and CDR2 YYNGEE. Trimming cost V 3 bases and J 3 bases; bases outside gene matches: 4. The CDR3 extends over 15 amino acids. This clonotype was picked up a small number of times. Each CDR3 protein gets one entry after TCRdb re-called the RT-PCR reads with MiXCR. The repertoire holds about a million distinct CDR3 sequences, with roughly 18% as singletons. The rearrangement uses TRBV9 and TRBJ2-3; TRBD2 matches 10 bases. The sequence derives from a human donor who was either an allogeneic HSCT recipient or a stem cell or donor lymphocyte infusion donor (not recorded which). It is not recorded whose cells these are; they may come from a transplant donor. Sequencing was carried out using blood, either unsorted or a sorted T cell fraction (not recorded which). The CDR3 DNA reads as TGTGCCAGCAGCGCAACGGGACTAGCGACAGATACGCAGTATTTT. Encoded protein: CASSATGLATDTQYF.